The T cell receptor beta chain described here comes from a study of T cell responses to AZD1222 COVID-19 vaccine. Germline V gene data show CDR1 as SNHLY and CDR2 as FYNNEI. The CDR3 contains 13 residues. V lost 7 bases and J 1 base, leaving 11 bases between the germline ends. This table comes from immunoSEQ multiplex PCR, and its TCRdb copy is limited to in-frame clones, with some not included. The sample consists of about 140,000 clones, more than 70% of them appearing once. V usage is TRBV2 and J usage is TRBJ2-7; perhaps TRBD2 as D (5 bases). This receptor was obtained from an adult who received the AZD1222 COVID-19 vaccine. Sequencing was performed on peripheral blood, taken 28 days after the second AZD1222 dose. The CDR3 DNA follows: TGTGCCAGCACCGGGGAACTGTCCTACGAGCAGTACTTC. The encoded protein is CASTGELSYEQYF.